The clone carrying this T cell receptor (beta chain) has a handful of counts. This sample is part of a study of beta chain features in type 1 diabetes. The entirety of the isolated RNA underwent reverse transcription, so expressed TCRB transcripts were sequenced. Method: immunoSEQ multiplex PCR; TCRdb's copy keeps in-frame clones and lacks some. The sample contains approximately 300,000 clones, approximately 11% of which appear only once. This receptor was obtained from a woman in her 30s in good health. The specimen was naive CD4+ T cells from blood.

CDR3 loop: CASSVWPTGNTEAFF. The CDR3 DNA reads as TGTGCCAGCAGTGTTTGGCCAACAGGGAACACTGAAGCTTTCTTT. The rearrangement joins TRBV6-5 to TRBJ1-1, with a tentative D call TRBD1 (5 bases). The V gene's germline CDR1 is MNHEY and CDR2 SVGAGI. CDR3 size: 15 residues. The V end lost 5 bases, the J end lost 1 base, and 14 bases lay between the germline ends.